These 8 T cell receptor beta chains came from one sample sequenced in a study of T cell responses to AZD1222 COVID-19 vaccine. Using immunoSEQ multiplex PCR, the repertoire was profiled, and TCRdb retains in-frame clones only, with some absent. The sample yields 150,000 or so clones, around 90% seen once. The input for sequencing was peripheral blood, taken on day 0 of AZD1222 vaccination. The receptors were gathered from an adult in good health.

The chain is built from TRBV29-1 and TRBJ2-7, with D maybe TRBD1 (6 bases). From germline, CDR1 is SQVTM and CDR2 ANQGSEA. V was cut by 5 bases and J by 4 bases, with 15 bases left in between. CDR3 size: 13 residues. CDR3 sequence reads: CSVRSGTPYEQYF. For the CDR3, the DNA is TGCAGCGTTCGTTCCGGGACACCTTACGAGCAGTACTTC.

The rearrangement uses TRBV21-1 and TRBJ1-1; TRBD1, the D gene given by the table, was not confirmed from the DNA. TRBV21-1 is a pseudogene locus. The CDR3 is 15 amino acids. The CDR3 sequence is CASSRGTGGHTEAFF. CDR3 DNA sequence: TGTGCCAGCAGCAGAGGGACAGGGGGACACACTGAAGCTTTCTTT.

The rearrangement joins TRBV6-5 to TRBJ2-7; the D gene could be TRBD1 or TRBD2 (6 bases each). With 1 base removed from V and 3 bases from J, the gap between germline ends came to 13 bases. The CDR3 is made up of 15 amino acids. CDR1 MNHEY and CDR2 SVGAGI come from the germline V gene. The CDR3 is CASSYLRGAGYEQYF. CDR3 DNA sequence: TGTGCCAGCAGTTACTTAAGGGGGGCGGGCTACGAGCAGTACTTC.

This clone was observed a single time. The CDR3 DNA reads TGTGCCAGCAGTGAACACAAGGGGGCAACAGATACGCAGTATTTT. Translated, it gives CASSEHKGATDTQYF. V is TRBV25-1 and J is TRBJ2-3, with 7 bases lining up with TRBD1. The CDR3 length is 15 residues. Trimming removed 2 bases from V and 3 bases from J; junction bases left unmatched: 5. Germline CDR1 and CDR2: MGHDK and SYGVNS.

The CDR3 DNA sequence: TGTGCCAGCAGTTATTTGCAGGGGGCTACCGGGGAGCTGTTTTTT. Residues: CASSYLQGATGELFF. The chain recombines TRBV6-2 or TRBV6-3 with TRBJ2-2; 8 positions match TRBD1. Looked up from germline, CDR1 is MNHEY and CDR2 is SVGEGT. The CDR3 length is 15 residues. After removal of 3 bases from V and 5 bases from J, the junction contained 5 bases not matched to a gene.

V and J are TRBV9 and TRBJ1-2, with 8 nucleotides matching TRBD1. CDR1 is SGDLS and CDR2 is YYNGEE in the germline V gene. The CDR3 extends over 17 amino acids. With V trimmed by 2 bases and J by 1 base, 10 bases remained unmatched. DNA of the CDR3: TGTGCCAGCAGCGTCAACCTGGGACAGGCGATTAACTATGGCTACACCTTC. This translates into CASSVNLGQAINYGYTF. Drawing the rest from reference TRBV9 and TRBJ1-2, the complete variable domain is DSGVTQTPKHLITATGQRVTLRCSPRSGDLSVYWYQQSLDQGLQFLIQYYNGEERAKGNILERFSAQQFPDLHSELNLSSLELGDSALYFCASSVNLGQAINYGYTFGSGTRLTVV.

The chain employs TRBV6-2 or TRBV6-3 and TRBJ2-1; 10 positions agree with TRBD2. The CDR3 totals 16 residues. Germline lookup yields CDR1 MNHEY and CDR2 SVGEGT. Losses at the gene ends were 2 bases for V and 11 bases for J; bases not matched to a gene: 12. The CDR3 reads CASSYGGSGRGTQQFF. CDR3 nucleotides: TGTGCCAGCAGTTACGGCGGGAGCGGGAGGGGGACTCAGCAGTTCTTC.

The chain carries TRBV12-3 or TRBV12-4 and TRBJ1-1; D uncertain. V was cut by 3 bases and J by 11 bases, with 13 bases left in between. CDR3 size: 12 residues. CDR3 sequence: CASSFSATRAFF. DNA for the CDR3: TGTGCCAGCAGTTTTAGCGCCACTAGGGCTTTCTTT.